The clone carrying this T cell receptor (beta chain) was detected only a few times. Trimming shortened V by 5 bases and J by 7 bases, and 18 bases separated the two germline ends. Germline V gives CDR1 MNHEY, CDR2 SVGEGT. The CDR3 extends over 15 amino acids. These data belong to a study of blood T cell repertoires in COVID-19. Study-wide background: The United States, Italy and Spain were the sources of the acute and convalescent COVID-19 samples. From T cells, B-cell-depleted T cells, or PBMCs came the material, which was cDNA or gDNA.

As processed by the authors: Amplification of reference gene primers was used by the study to estimate nucleated cell counts. Some clones are missing from TCRdb's copy, which holds only in-frame ones; the method was immunoSEQ multiplex PCR. For V, J and clone size, that table is used; D and trimming come from the DNA. The sample lists some 110,000 clones; roughly 81% were seen once. The J gene is TRBJ2-4, the V gene TRBV6-2 or TRBV6-3; no firm D call. This TCR came from a man aged 35-49 years with acute or convalescent COVID-19. The sample was peripheral blood. The CDR3: CASSTPDLLFNIQYF. CDR3 in DNA: TGTGCCAGCAGTACCCCCGACTTACTATTTAACATTCAGTACTTC.